This TCR beta chain appears in the sequencing data of a study of blood T cell repertoires in COVID-19. About the study: The cDNA or gDNA used as material had been derived from T cells, B-cell-depleted T cells, or PBMCs.

In the original analysis: It was from reference gene primer amplification that nucleated cell counts were estimated. Clones were sequenced by immunoSEQ multiplex PCR, and TCRdb holds only the in-frame ones, with some missing. D and trimming were read from the DNA, whereas the V and J calls and clone size are those reported in that table. The sample lists about 200,000 clones, approximately 82% occurring once. There are 16 residues in the CDR3. The V end was cut by 5 bases, the J end by 0 bases, with 13 bases between. Germline CDR1 reads SGHTA; CDR2 reads FQGTGA. Symptom resolution, clearance, or two negative PCRs marked the recovered donors of Cohort 3.

The TCR sequence derives from a man aged 35 to 55 who had recovered from COVID-19. The J gene is TRBJ2-2, the V gene TRBV7-3; D perhaps matches TRBD2 (5 bases). The sample was PBMCs or T cells enriched from blood (not recorded which). CDR3 region: CASSAQRIANTGELFF. The CDR3 DNA sequence: TGTGCCAGCAGCGCCCAGCGGATTGCGAACACCGGGGAGCTGTTTTTT.